These T cell receptor beta chains were read from a single sample in a study of identical twins. TCRdb re-analysed the 5' RACE reads in MiXCR, keeping a single row per CDR3 protein. This table holds about 530,000 distinct CDR3 sequences, 20% to 25% found once. These data were likewise used in another study, on yellow fever vaccine responses in identical twins.

Material for sequencing was CD4+ T cells sorted from blood. These receptors came from a woman under 30 in good health. Both conserved end residues are part of each CDR3. D genes are given only for firm matches. The listing skips clone size in some rows; elsewhere it reads once, few, many or a size class.

clone size,V gene,J gene,D gene,CDR3 DNA,CDR3 protein
NA,TRBV5-1,TRBJ2-5,TRBD2,TGCGCCAGCAGCTTGTCTAGCGGGGGAGAAGAGACCCAGTACTTC,CASSLSSGGEETQYF
NA,TRBV7-8,TRBJ2-7,TRBD2,TGTGCCAGCAGCCGATGGACTAGCGGCGAGCAGTACTTC,CASSRWTSGEQYF
few,TRBV7-2,TRBJ2-3,TRBD2,TGTGCCAGCAGCTTTAGCGGGGGGGCGCGGACAGATACGCAGTATTTT,CASSFSGGARTDTQYF
NA,TRBV18,TRBJ1-1,NA,TGTGCCAGCTCGTTACTTGAATCCGCTGAAGCTTTCTTT,CASSLLESAEAFF
NA,TRBV7-6,TRBJ2-2,TRBD2,TGTGCCAGCAGCTCCCCCGCGGGGGGGCTCACCGGGGAGCTGTTTTTT,CASSSPAGGLTGELFF
NA,TRBV10-3,TRBJ2-1,TRBD2,TGTGCCATCAAGGGCGGGGGGTACTACAATGAGCAGTTCTTC,CAIKGGGYYNEQFF
NA,TRBV7-2,TRBJ2-1,NA,TGTGCCAGCAGCTTTCAGGGTGGTGAGCAGTTCTTC,CASSFQGGEQFF
few,TRBV28,TRBJ2-2,NA,TGTGCCAGCAGTTCTGGGATGCTAGGGGTCTCCGGGGAGCTGTTTTTT,CASSSGMLGVSGELFF
few,TRBV14,TRBJ2-5,NA,TGTGCCAGCAGCTTAAGACGGGGCGCGTACCAAGAGACCCAGTACTTC,CASSLRRGAYQETQYF
NA,TRBV3-1,TRBJ2-2,TRBD2,TGTGCCAGCAGCCAAGATCGGGTTAGCGGGAGGACCGGGGAGCTGTTTTTT,CASSQDRVSGRTGELFF
NA,TRBV19,TRBJ1-5,NA,TGTGCCAGCACCGCAGGGTATCGTCAGCCCCAGCATTTT,CASTAGYRQPQHF
few,TRBV2,TRBJ2-3,NA,TGTGCCAGCAGTGTTCAGGGTTGGACAGATACGCAGTATTTT,CASSVQGWTDTQYF
NA,TRBV15,TRBJ2-5,TRBD2,TGTGCCACCAGCAGAGATCCCCGAACTAGCGGAAAAGAGACCCAGTACTTC,CATSRDPRTSGKETQYF
few,TRBV12-3/TRBV12-4,TRBJ2-1,TRBD2,TGTGCCAGCAGCCCCCGACTAGCTGGACACAATGAGCAGTTCTTC,CASSPRLAGHNEQFF